The entry below describes one T cell receptor (beta chain). This sample is part of a study of blood T cell repertoires in COVID-19. This table comes from immunoSEQ multiplex PCR, and its TCRdb copy is limited to in-frame clones, with some not included. The sample has about 220,000 clones, 70% to 90% seen once. What was sequenced was peripheral blood. This receptor was identified in a young man who had recovered from COVID-19.

The CDR3 is CASSEWERSYTDTQYF. DNA of the CDR3: TGTGCCAGCAGTGAATGGGAGCGATCCTACACAGATACGCAGTATTTT. The chain has TRBV6-1 and TRBJ2-3; D may be TRBD2 (5 bases). V was cut by 2 bases and J by 2 bases, with 14 bases left in between. Germline values: CDR1 MNHNS, CDR2 SASEGT. The CDR3 runs 16 residues.